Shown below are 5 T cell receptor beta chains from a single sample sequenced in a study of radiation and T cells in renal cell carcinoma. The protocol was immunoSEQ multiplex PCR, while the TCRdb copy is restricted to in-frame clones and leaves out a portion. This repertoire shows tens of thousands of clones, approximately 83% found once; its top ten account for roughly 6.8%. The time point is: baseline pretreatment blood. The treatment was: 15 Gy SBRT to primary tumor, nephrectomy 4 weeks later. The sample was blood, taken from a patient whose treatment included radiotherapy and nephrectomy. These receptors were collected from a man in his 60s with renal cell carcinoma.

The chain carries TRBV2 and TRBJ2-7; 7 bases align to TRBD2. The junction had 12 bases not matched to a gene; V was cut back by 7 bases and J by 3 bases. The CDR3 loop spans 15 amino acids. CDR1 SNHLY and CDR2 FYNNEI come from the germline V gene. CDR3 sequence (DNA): TGTGCCAGCACCTACCCGGGACGGGAGGACTACGAGCAGTACTTC. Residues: CASTYPGREDYEQYF.

Written as DNA, the CDR3 is TGTGCCAGCAGCCCTTCGGAAAAACTGTTTTTT. Translating it yields CASSPSEKLFF. The chain employs TRBV7-9 and TRBJ1-4; no reliable D call. Germline V gives CDR1 SEHNR, CDR2 FQNEAQ (reference sequence). The CDR3 has 11 residues. V was shortened by 5 bases and J by 8 bases, with 6 bases between the two germline ends.

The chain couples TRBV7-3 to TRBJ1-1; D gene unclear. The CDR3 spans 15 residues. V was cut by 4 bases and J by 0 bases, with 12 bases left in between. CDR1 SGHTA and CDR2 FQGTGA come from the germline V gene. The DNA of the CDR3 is TGTGCCAGCAGCTGGAAAAAAACAATGAACACTGAAGCTTTCTTT. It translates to CASSWKKTMNTEAFF.

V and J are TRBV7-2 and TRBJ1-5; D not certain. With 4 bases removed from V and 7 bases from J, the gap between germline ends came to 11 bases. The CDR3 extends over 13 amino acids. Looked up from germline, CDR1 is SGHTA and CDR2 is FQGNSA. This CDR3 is CASSSAKGQPQHF. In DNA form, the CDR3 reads TGTGCCAGCAGCTCGGCCAAGGGCCAGCCCCAGCATTTT. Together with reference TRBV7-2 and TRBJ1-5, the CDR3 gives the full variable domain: GAGVSQSPSNKVTEKGKDVELRCDPISGHTALYWYRQSLGQGLEFLIYFQGNSAPDKSGLPSDRFSAERTGGSVSTLTIQRTQQEDSAVYLCASSSAKGQPQHFGDGTRLSIL.

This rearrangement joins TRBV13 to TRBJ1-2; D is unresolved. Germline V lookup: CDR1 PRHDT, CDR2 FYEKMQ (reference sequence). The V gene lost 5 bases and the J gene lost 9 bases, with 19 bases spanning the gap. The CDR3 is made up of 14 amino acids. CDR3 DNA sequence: TGTGCCAGCAGCCTCCAAGACTTAAAGACAAGCTACACCTTC. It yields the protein CASSLQDLKTSYTF.